A selection of T cell receptor beta chains follows, all from one sample in a study of T-cell reconstitution after alpha-beta-depleted transplantation in children. TCRdb re-called the PCR reads through MiXCR, storing one row per CDR3 protein. The sample has just over 950,000 distinct CDR3 sequences, less than 30% seen once. Material: PBMCs, mostly from graft donor cells, obtained 360 days after TCRalphabeta/CD19-depleted stem cell transplant. These receptors came from a boy under two years old who had a stem cell transplant for SCID, so the T cells may come from the graft donor. CDR3s include the opening cysteine and the closing phenylalanine or tryptophan. The order of the fields is clone size, V gene, D gene, J gene, CDR3 protein, CDR3 DNA. D genes are given only for firm matches. Clone size is shown for a subset of rows, as once, few, many or a class of expanded clone.

>NA|TRBV5-6|TRBD1|TRBJ1-5
CASSVGQGGQPQHF
TGTGCCAGCAGCGTGGGACAGGGTGGTCAGCCCCAGCATTTT
>few|TRBV6-1|TRBD1|TRBJ2-7
CASTQTGTGYEQYF
TGTGCCAGCACCCAAACCGGGACAGGCTACGAGCAGTACTTC
>NA|TRBV4-1|NA|TRBJ2-2
CASSLASRTGELFF
TGCGCCAGCAGCCTCGCCAGTAGGACCGGGGAGCTGTTTTTT
>NA|TRBV4-1|TRBD1|TRBJ2-5
CASSRGQGQPQETKYF
TGCGCCAGCAGCCGGGGGCAGGGACAGCCCCAAGAGACCAAGTACTTC
>NA|TRBV3-1|NA|TRBJ2-1
CASSQGERGANYNEQFF
TGTGCCAGCAGCCAAGGGGAACGGGGGGCCAACTACAATGAGCAGTTCTTC
>NA|TRBV7-9|NA|TRBJ2-7
CASSKQGREQYF
TGTGCCAGCAGCAAACAGGGACGCGAGCAGTACTTC
>NA|TRBV11-2|TRBD2|TRBJ2-1
CASSLSGRGTPPIYNEQFF
TGTGCCAGCAGCTTAAGTGGGCGGGGGACCCCCCCGATTTACAATGAGCAGTTCTTC
>NA|TRBV5-1|NA|TRBJ2-7
CASFRPYEQYF
TGCGCCAGCTTTCGCCCCTACGAGCAGTACTTC
>NA|TRBV30|TRBD2|TRBJ2-3
CAWSWFPAGAVRDTQYF
TGTGCCTGGAGTTGGTTTCCAGCGGGGGCCGTTAGGGATACGCAGTATTTT
>NA|TRBV10-3|NA|TRBJ1-5
CANLGGGRRDHSNQPQHF
TGTGCCAACCTAGGGGGGGGCAGGAGGGATCATAGCAATCAGCCCCAGCATTTT
>NA|TRBV3-1|NA|TRBJ1-2
CASSQNPQIYGYTF
TGTGCCAGCAGCCAAAATCCACAGATCTATGGCTACACCTTC
>few|TRBV7-2|NA|TRBJ2-7
CASSLEGGGRGYEQYF
TGTGCCAGCAGCTTAGAAGGGGGGGGCAGGGGCTACGAGCAGTACTTC
>NA|TRBV12-3/TRBV12-4|TRBD2|TRBJ2-2
CASSSPGGGELFF
TGTGCCAGCAGTTCCCCGGGGGGCGGGGAGCTGTTTTTT
>few|TRBV15|NA|TRBJ1-5
CATSRDLGASNQPQHF
TGTGCCACCAGCAGAGATTTGGGAGCTAGCAATCAGCCCCAGCATTTT
>NA|TRBV19|NA|TRBJ2-1
CASSMGLDPYNEQFF
TGTGCCAGTAGTATGGGACTGGACCCCTACAATGAGCAGTTCTTC